A selection of T cell receptor beta chains follows, all from one sample in a study of blood T cell repertoires in COVID-19. Using immunoSEQ multiplex PCR, the repertoire was profiled, and TCRdb retains in-frame clones only, with some absent. The table lists roughly 180,000 clones, 75% to 90% of them singletons. Sequencing was done on a sample of peripheral blood. The source is a woman aged 55-69 years with acute or convalescent COVID-19. CDR3s include the opening cysteine and the closing phenylalanine or tryptophan. A D gene is named only where the DNA matches it firmly. For some rows the clone size is stated as once, few or many, or as a class when expanded; others skip it.

v_gene	abundance	j_gene	d_gene	CDR3nt	CDR3aa
TRBV16	NA	TRBJ2-7	NA	TGTGCCAGCAGCCAAGGGACTCGCTCCTACGAGCAGTACTTC	CASSQGTRSYEQYF
TRBV5-5	NA	TRBJ1-2	NA	TGTGCCAGCAGCTGGACAGCAAATGGCTACACCTTC	CASSWTANGYTF
TRBV2	NA	TRBJ1-1	NA	TGTGCCAGCCTGGGGGCAGGGAGAGGCACTGAAGCTTTCTTT	CASLGAGRGTEAFF
TRBV30	NA	TRBJ1-2	TRBD1	TGTGCCTGGAGGGGACAGGGGCGAGACTATGGCTACACCTTC	CAWRGQGRDYGYTF
TRBV6-5	once	TRBJ1-2	NA	TGTGCCAGCAGTCTGGCAGCTAACTATGGCTACACCTTC	CASSLAANYGYTF
TRBV21-1	NA	TRBJ1-6	NA	TGTGCCAGCAGCAAAAGGAGGGTTACCCCATTCTCCTATAATTCACCCCTCCACTTT	CASSKRRVTPFSYNSPLHF
TRBV9	few	TRBJ1-2	NA	TGTGCCAGCAGCGTCGCTCTAGACGCTGGCTACACCTTC	CASSVALDAGYTF
TRBV5-4	NA	TRBJ1-2	TRBD1	TGTGCCAGCAGCTTGGGCGGTCGGGACAGGGACTATGGCTACACCTTC	CASSLGGRDRDYGYTF
TRBV7-3	NA	TRBJ2-1	TRBD2	TGTGCCAGCAGCTTATTACCGGGACTAGCTTCCTACAATGAGCAGTTCTTC	CASSLLPGLASYNEQFF
TRBV6-2/TRBV6-3	NA	TRBJ2-2	TRBD2	TGTGCCAGCAGTTACCGGACTAGCGCCTCCTTCGGGGAGCTGTTTTTT	CASSYRTSASFGELFF
TRBV7-9	NA	TRBJ1-2	NA	TGTGCCAGCAGCTTAGCGGGTGGAGGAGGTGGCTACACCTTC	CASSLAGGGGGYTF
TRBV25-1	NA	TRBJ2-6	NA	TGTGCCAGCGCACGGGGGGCCAACGTCCTGACTTTC	CASARGANVLTF
TRBV18	NA	TRBJ1-2	TRBD1	TGTGCCAGCTCGCGACAGGGGAGGGGCAGCTATGGCTACACCTTC	CASSRQGRGSYGYTF
TRBV19	NA	TRBJ2-3	TRBD2	TGTGCCAGTAGTACTGGACTAGCGGGAGTGGATACGCAGTATTTT	CASSTGLAGVDTQYF
TRBV29-1	NA	TRBJ1-1	NA	TGCAGCGTTGTAAGGGGCGCGAACACTGAAGCTTTCTTT	CSVVRGANTEAFF
TRBV24-1	NA	TRBJ2-1	TRBD2	TGTGCCACCAGTGCCATCGGGCTAGCGGGAGACAATGAGCAGTTCTTC	CATSAIGLAGDNEQFF
TRBV7-9	NA	TRBJ1-6	TRBD1	TGTGCCAGCAGCTACAGGGGCGAATATTCACCCCTCCACTTT	CASSYRGEYSPLHF
TRBV6-5	NA	TRBJ2-7	TRBD2	TGTGCCAGCAGTTACCTAAGCGGGAGCCCCTTCTACGAGCAGTACTTC	CASSYLSGSPFYEQYF
TRBV5-1	NA	TRBJ2-7	TRBD2	TGCGCCAGCAGCTTGGCCCACGGGAGCGGGAACGAGCAGTACTTC	CASSLAHGSGNEQYF
TRBV11-1	few	TRBJ1-5	NA	TGTGCCAGCAGCTTAGGGGCAGGGGCCGGTCAGCCCCAGCATTTT	CASSLGAGAGQPQHF
TRBV27	NA	TRBJ2-3	TRBD2	TGTGCCAGCAGCTCCGGGGGACTAGGTACAGATACGCAGTATTTT	CASSSGGLGTDTQYF
TRBV10-2	NA	TRBJ2-2	TRBD2	TGCGCCAGCAGGTTGGCTAGCGGGAGGAACAACACCGGGGAGCTGTTTTTT	CASRLASGRNNTGELFF
TRBV5-6	few	TRBJ1-3	NA	TGTGCCAGCAGCTTGTACAGGAGTTCTGGAAACACCATATATTTT	CASSLYRSSGNTIYF
TRBV6-5	NA	TRBJ1-2	TRBD1	TGTGCCAGCAGCTACAGGGGGACCTATGGCTACACCTTC	CASSYRGTYGYTF
TRBV24-1	NA	TRBJ1-1	NA	TGTGCCACCAGTGATTTGAAGGGGGGGGTAGATTTGAACACTGAAGCTTTCTTT	CATSDLKGGVDLNTEAFF
TRBV28	few	TRBJ1-2	NA	TGTGCCAGCAGTTTCGCCCTAGGGGGGGGGAACTATGGCTACACCTTC	CASSFALGGGNYGYTF
TRBV28	NA	TRBJ2-1	NA	TGTGCCAGCGCGACTGAGGGCGGGTTATCCTACAATGAGCAGTTCTTC	CASATEGGLSYNEQFF
TRBV24-1	once	TRBJ2-2	TRBD1	TGTGCCACCTCACACAGGGGCGCAGGGGGAGCCGGGGAGCTGTTTTTT	CATSHRGAGGAGELFF
TRBV2	NA	TRBJ2-1	TRBD1	TGTGCCAGCACTCCGACAGGGCCATCATACAATGAGCAGTTCTTC	CASTPTGPSYNEQFF
TRBV9	NA	TRBJ2-3	NA	TGTGCCAGCAGCGTCGAGGGACTTTCAACAGATACGCAGTATTTT	CASSVEGLSTDTQYF
TRBV29-1	NA	TRBJ2-1	TRBD1	TGCAGCGTCGGCCCTGAGGGACAGAGGACCCTCAATGAGCAGTTCTTC	CSVGPEGQRTLNEQFF
TRBV5-4	NA	TRBJ2-1	TRBD1	TGTGCCAGCAGCTTGGACAGGGGGTCAAATGAGCAGTTCTTC	CASSLDRGSNEQFF
TRBV9	NA	TRBJ1-1	NA	TGTGCCAGCAGCGTAGGAGGACTTTTGAACACTGAAGCTTTCTTT	CASSVGGLLNTEAFF
TRBV12-3/TRBV12-4	NA	TRBJ1-3	NA	TGTGCCTTTTTCCGCGGAGGAAACACCATATATTTT	CAFFRGGNTIYF
TRBV7-3	once	TRBJ1-2	NA	TGTGCCAGCAGCTTACGTCAGAACTATGGCTACACCTTC	CASSLRQNYGYTF
TRBV7-9	NA	TRBJ2-1	NA	TGTGCCAGCAGACCTCCGGGGGGCGCTAGCTCCTACAATGAGCAGTTCTTC	CASRPPGGASSYNEQFF
TRBV9	NA	TRBJ2-6	TRBD2	TGTGCCAGCAGCCCCATAGCGGGAGTAACTGGGGCCAACGTCCTGACTTTC	CASSPIAGVTGANVLTF
TRBV28	NA	TRBJ2-5	TRBD1	TGTGCCACCGGGGGCCCGGGACAGGGAGAGACCCAGTACTTC	CATGGPGQGETQYF
TRBV11-2	NA	TRBJ2-5	NA	TGTGCCAGCAGCATCGGGACTCAAGAGACCCAGTACTTC	CASSIGTQETQYF
TRBV2	once	TRBJ1-4	TRBD1	TGTGCCAGCAGTGACAACAGGGGGGAAAAACTGTTTTTT	CASSDNRGEKLFF
TRBV2	once	TRBJ2-5	TRBD2	TGTGCCAGCATGGCAGGCCCGGGACTAGAAGGGCCGTGGGAGACCCAGTACTTC	CASMAGPGLEGPWETQYF
TRBV20-1	NA	TRBJ2-1	TRBD2	TGCAGTGCTAGTGGATGGCGGGAGGGTAGTGAGCAGTTCTTC	CSASGWREGSEQFF
TRBV24-1	NA	TRBJ2-3	TRBD1	TGTGCCACCAGTGGAGGTTGGTTTGGGACAGGGGGCACAGATACGCAGTATTTT	CATSGGWFGTGGTDTQYF
TRBV11-3	NA	TRBJ2-5	NA	TGTGCCAGCAGTAAGAGGGGGGGGCCCCAAGAGACCCAGTACTTC	CASSKRGGPQETQYF
TRBV3-1/TRBV3-2	NA	TRBJ2-1	TRBD2	TGTGCCAGCAGTTTAGGACTAGAATCAGATGAGCAGTTCTTC	CASSLGLESDEQFF
TRBV6-5	NA	TRBJ1-4	NA	TGTGCCAGCAGGAGTAGACAGCCTGGGAAGGAAAAACTGTTTTTT	CASRSRQPGKEKLFF
TRBV29-1	NA	TRBJ2-2	TRBD1	TGCAGCGGGGGACAGGCGTCCGGGGAGCTGTTTTTT	CSGGQASGELFF
TRBV5-1	NA	TRBJ1-3	TRBD1	TGCGCCAGCAGCTTGCGCGGACAGGGGGCTGGAAACACCATATATTTT	CASSLRGQGAGNTIYF
TRBV5-6	NA	TRBJ1-1	NA	TGTGCCAGCAGCTTACCGCTTGGAGGTGAAGCTTTCTTT	CASSLPLGGEAFF
TRBV3-1/TRBV3-2	once	TRBJ1-2	TRBD1	TGTGCCAGCAGCCAACGGATTTCGGGACAGAGGTATGGCTACACCTTC	CASSQRISGQRYGYTF